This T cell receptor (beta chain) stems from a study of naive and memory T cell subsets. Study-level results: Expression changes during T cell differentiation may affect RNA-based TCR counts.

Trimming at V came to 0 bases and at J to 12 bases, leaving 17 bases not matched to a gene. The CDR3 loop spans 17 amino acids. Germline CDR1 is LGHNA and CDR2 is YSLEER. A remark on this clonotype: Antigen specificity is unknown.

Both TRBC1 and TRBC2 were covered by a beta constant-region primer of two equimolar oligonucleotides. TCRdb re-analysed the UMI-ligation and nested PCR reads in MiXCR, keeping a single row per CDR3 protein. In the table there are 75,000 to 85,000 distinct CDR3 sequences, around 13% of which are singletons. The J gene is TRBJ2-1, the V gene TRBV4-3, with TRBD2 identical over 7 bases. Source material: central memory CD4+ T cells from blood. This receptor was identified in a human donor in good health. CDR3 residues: CASSQEGRGLRMVRQFF. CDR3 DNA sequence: TGCGCCAGCAGCCAAGAGGGTCGGGGACTACGTATGGTAAGGCAGTTCTTC.